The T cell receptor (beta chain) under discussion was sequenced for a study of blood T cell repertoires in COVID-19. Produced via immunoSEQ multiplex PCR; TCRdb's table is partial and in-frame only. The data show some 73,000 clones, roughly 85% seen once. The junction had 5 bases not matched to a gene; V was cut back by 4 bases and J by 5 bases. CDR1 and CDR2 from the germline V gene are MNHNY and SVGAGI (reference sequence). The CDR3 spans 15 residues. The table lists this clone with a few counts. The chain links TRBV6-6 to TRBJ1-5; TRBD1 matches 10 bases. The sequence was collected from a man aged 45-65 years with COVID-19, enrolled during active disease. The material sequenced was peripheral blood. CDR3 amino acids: CASSFAGTGDQPQHF. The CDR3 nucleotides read TGTGCCAGCAGTTTCGCCGGGACAGGGGATCAGCCCCAGCATTTT.